Shown below are 27 T cell receptor beta chains from a single sample sequenced in a study of Graves' ophthalmopathy and Graves' hyperthyroidism (dated by TCRdb to the late 2010s). TCRdb records Illumina HiSeq 2000 as the sequencer. TCR beta CDR3 regions were amplified from RNA transcripts for repertoire sequencing. A first-round RT-PCR used HTBI primers with the Qiagen OneStep RT-PCR kit, followed by a second-round multiplex PCR, size selection and purification. Using fastp at Q25 and MiXCR, TCRdb reprocessed the public reads and kept productive beta chains. Merged by CDR3 protein, the rows form single entries marked with the most common genes and DNA. Within this sample are about 410,000 distinct CDR3 sequences, with about a sixth of them counted one time only. The ten most abundant clones make up roughly 1.5% of the sample. Sequenced material: peripheral blood. The receptors derive from a woman younger than 30 with Graves' ophthalmopathy. Donor details come from another sample of the same person, matched by shared clones.

This clonotype was seen repeatedly, ten times or more. The chain is built from TRBV4-3 and TRBJ1-1, with D unclear. CDR1 and CDR2 from the germline V gene are LGHNA and YSLEER. Deletions cut 3 bases from V and 1 base from J, with 18 bases between. This CDR3 is built from 17 residues. The DNA of the CDR3 is TGCGCCAGCAGCCAGTACCCACCGGGCCGACGGAACACTGAAGCTTTCTTT. Its protein is CASSQYPPGRRNTEAFF.

This clonotype was picked up many times. The V gene is TRBV7-2, the J gene TRBJ2-2, with D perhaps matching TRBD1 or TRBD2 (6 bases each). The CDR3 is made up of 15 amino acids. Germline V gene sequence: CDR1 SGHTA, CDR2 FQGNSA. Trimming took 2 bases from V and 6 from J, leaving 13 bases between them. CDR3 DNA sequence: TGTGCCAGCAGCTTACCGTTTAGGGGGGCCGGGGAGCTGTTTTTT. Translated: CASSLPFRGAGELFF.

This sequence joins TRBV7-2 and TRBJ1-5; the D gene is possibly TRBD1 (5 bases). The CDR3 is 15 amino acids. Germline lookup yields CDR1 SGHTA and CDR2 FQGNSA. The V gene lost 5 bases and the J gene lost 6 bases, with 17 bases spanning the gap. CDR3: CASSRDSEKVQPQHF. CDR3 sequence (DNA): TGTGCCAGCAGCCGAGACAGTGAAAAGGTTCAGCCCCAGCATTTT.

Ten or more counts support this clonotype. CDR3 sequence: CASTLTGFSSPLHF. The DNA of the CDR3 is TGTGCCAGCACCCTAACAGGTTTCAGTTCACCCCTCCACTTT. The rearrangement uses TRBV6-2 or TRBV6-3 and TRBJ1-6, with D tentatively TRBD1 (5 bases). Germline CDR1 reads MNHEY; CDR2 reads SVGEGT. The length of the CDR3 is 14 residues. V lost 7 bases and J 9 bases, leaving 16 bases between the germline ends.

There are many counts of this clonotype. The chain combines TRBV11-2 with TRBJ2-5; D is perhaps TRBD1 (8 bases). CDR3 length: 16 amino acids. Trimming stripped 2 bases from V and 4 bases from J, with 17 bases between. Germline V gene lookup returns CDR1 SGHAT and CDR2 FQNNGV. CDR3 coding DNA: TGTGCCAGCAGCTTACTTCCAGCGGGGACAGGAGAGACCCAGTACTTC. Residues: CASSLLPAGTGETQYF.

In its sample, this clonotype was seen many times. The chain carries TRBV6-5 and TRBJ2-7, with D tentatively TRBD1 (5 bases). With 2 bases removed from V and 3 bases from J, the gap between germline ends came to 8 bases. The CDR3 contains 13 residues. CDR1 and CDR2 (germline): MNHEY, SVGAGI. The CDR3 protein is CASSYGADYEQYF. In nucleotides, the CDR3 is TGTGCCAGCAGTTACGGGGCGGACTACGAGCAGTACTTC.

This clonotype was picked up many times. The CDR3 DNA follows: TGTGCCAGCAGCTTGGGGACAGGGGTTCGGGAAAACATTCAGTACTTC. Translated, it gives CASSLGTGVRENIQYF. This chain connects TRBV5-5 to TRBJ2-4; TRBD1 matches at 9 bases. CDR3 length: 16 amino acids. Germline CDR1 reads SGHKS; CDR2 reads YYEKEE (reference sequence). The ends lost 0 bases at V and 5 bases at J; junction bases unmatched: 6.

This clonotype was counted many times. The rearrangement links TRBV4-3 to TRBJ2-7; D unresolved. From germline, CDR1 is LGHNA and CDR2 YSLEER. The CDR3 has 13 residues. V gave up 0 bases and J gave up 4 bases, with 7 bases separating them. CDR3 bases: TGCGCCAGCAGCCAAGAACCGGGTTACGAGCAGTACTTC. This codes for CASSQEPGYEQYF.

The CDR3 region is CASSIGTGNHYGYTF. The CDR3 DNA is TGTGCCAGTAGTATCGGGACAGGGAATCACTATGGCTACACCTTC. V is TRBV19 and J is TRBJ1-2; 9 nucleotides align to TRBD1. Germline-derived CDR1 and CDR2 are LNHDA and SQIVND (reference sequence). V gave up 3 bases and J gave up 3 bases; unmatched junction bases: 5. The CDR3 totals 15 residues.

The chain employs TRBV28 and TRBJ1-2; perhaps TRBD1 as D (5 bases). Germline loops: CDR1 MDHEN, CDR2 SYDVKM. This CDR3 is built from 16 residues. V gave up 3 bases and J gave up 2 bases, with 16 bases separating them. This CDR3 reads CASSLQGQGRNYGYTF. The CDR3 bases are TGTGCCAGCAGTTTGCAGGGCCAGGGCAGAAACTATGGCTACACCTTC.

This clonotype was seen at least ten times. CDR3 DNA sequence: TGTGCTAGTGCACCATTATTCTTCACTGAAGCTTTCTTT. It encodes CASAPLFFTEAFF. This chain joins TRBV12-5 and TRBJ1-1; the D is unclear. Germline CDR1 is LGHNT and CDR2 is FRNRAP. The V gene lost 7 bases and the J gene lost 4 bases, with 13 bases spanning the gap. The CDR3 is made up of 13 amino acids.

A few counts support this clonotype. Its ends do not fully match the called genes, so a read error is possible. The chain combines TRBV5-1 with TRBJ1-1, with D possibly TRBD1 on 6 matching bases. The germline V gene encodes CDR1 SGHRS and CDR2 YFSETQ. The CDR3 is made up of 16 amino acids. DNA for the CDR3: TGCGCCAACAGCTCACAGACAGGAACCATGAGCACTGAAGCTTTCTTT. The encoded protein is CANSSQTGTMSTEAFF.

This clonotype has at least ten counts. The genes are TRBV12-3 or TRBV12-4 and TRBJ1-1, with D uncertain. Trimming shortened V by 3 bases and J by 0 bases, and 5 bases separated the two germline ends. The CDR3 contains 13 residues. This CDR3 is CASSFILNTEAFF. CDR3 bases: TGTGCCAGCAGTTTTATCCTGAACACTGAAGCTTTCTTT.

V usage is TRBV12-3 or TRBV12-4 and J usage is TRBJ2-2, with 9 bases fitting TRBD2. V shed 5 bases and J 4 bases; nucleotides not matched to a gene: 5. CDR3 length: 15 amino acids. The DNA for the CDR3 is TGTGCCAGCAGTCCCCTTAGCGGGAGCACCGGGGAGCTGTTTTTT. Amino acid sequence: CASSPLSGSTGELFF.

At least ten counts were recorded for this clonotype. This chain links TRBV6-2 or TRBV6-3 with TRBJ2-6; 7 bases line up with TRBD1. Unmatched junction bases numbered 1, after V lost 5 bases and J lost 0 bases. The CDR3 is 15 amino acids. The germline V gene has CDR1 MNHEY and CDR2 SVGEGT. CDR3 protein: CASSPGGSGANVLTF. CDR3 bases: TGTGCCAGCAGTCCAGGGGGCTCTGGGGCCAACGTCCTGACTTTC.

This clonotype was counted at least ten times. The chain employs TRBV7-2 and TRBJ2-7; a weak D match, TRBD1 (6 bases). V gave up 6 bases and J gave up 1 base, with 10 bases separating them. Germline CDR1 SGHTA, CDR2 FQGNSA. There are 13 residues in the CDR3. The CDR3 DNA is TGTGCCAGCAGGATGCAGGGGTCCTACGAGCAGTACTTC. It specifies CASRMQGSYEQYF. The whole variable domain, remainder taken from reference TRBV7-2 and TRBJ2-7, is GAGVSQSPSNKVTEKGKDVELRCDPISGHTALYWYRQSLGQGLEFLIYFQGNSAPDKSGLPSDRFSAERTGGSVSTLTIQRTQQEDSAVYLCASRMQGSYEQYFGPGTRLTVT.

At least ten counts were recorded for this clonotype. The chain links TRBV30 to TRBJ2-5; D gene uncertain. Germline-derived CDR1 and CDR2 are GTSNPN and SVGIG (reference sequence). Trimming pared 2 bases from V and 6 bases from J, leaving 4 bases between. The CDR3 extends over 10 amino acids. The CDR3 spells CAWSHQTQYF. For the CDR3, the DNA is TGTGCCTGGAGTCACCAGACCCAGTACTTC.

At least ten counts were recorded for this clonotype. The chain recombines TRBV5-1 with TRBJ1-1; D is possibly TRBD1 (6 bases). Trimming took off 4 bases at V and 5 bases at J, with 21 bases between the two ends. Looked up from germline, CDR1 is SGHRS and CDR2 is YFSETQ. This CDR3 spans 16 amino acids. The CDR3 loop reads CASSPEPYRDGTEAFF. The CDR3 nucleotides are TGCGCCAGCAGCCCCGAGCCGTACAGGGACGGAACTGAAGCTTTCTTT.

The V and J genes are TRBV4-3 and TRBJ2-5; TRBD1 is a possible D gene (5 bases). V lost 1 base and J lost 4, with 10 bases in between. CDR1 is LGHNA, CDR2 YSLEER, per germline. The CDR3 is made up of 14 amino acids. The CDR3 loop reads CASSQGTGRETQYF. The CDR3 nucleotides read TGCGCCAGCAGCCAAGGAACAGGCAGAGAGACCCAGTACTTC.

The table lists this clonotype with many counts. The V call is TRBV11-3, the J call TRBJ1-5, with D maybe TRBD1 (5 bases). Trimming removed 1 base at V and 1 base at J, with 11 bases between. The CDR3 loop spans 16 amino acids. CDR1 is SGHNT and CDR2 is YENEEA in the germline V gene. The CDR3 nucleotides are TGTGCCAGCAGCTTAGGCACTAGGGGAAGCAATCAGCCCCAGCATTTT. This translates into CASSLGTRGSNQPQHF. Complete variable domain (other parts from reference TRBV11-3 and TRBJ1-5): EAGVVQSPRYKIIEKKQPVAFWCNPISGHNTLYWYLQNLGQGPELLIRYENEEAVDDSQLPKDRFSAERLKGVDSTLKIQPAELGDSAVYLCASSLGTRGSNQPQHFGDGTRLSIL.

This clonotype was counted ten times or more. The chain couples TRBV12-3 or TRBV12-4 to TRBJ2-7; 9 bases align to TRBD1. V lost 3 bases and J lost 0; bases outside the gene matches: 15. The CDR3 contains 19 residues. Written as DNA, the CDR3 is TGTGCCAGCAGTTTTGGGGGAGGACAGGGGTTGGAGAGCTCCTACGAGCAGTACTTC. This gives the protein CASSFGGGQGLESSYEQYF.

This chain joins TRBV30 and TRBJ1-1; D might be TRBD1 (5 bases). The CDR3 length is 13 residues. The V and J ends lost 3 bases and 5 bases respectively, with 13 bases between them. Germline CDR1 is GTSNPN and CDR2 is SVGIG (reference sequence). The chain's CDR3 is CAWRIRGDTEAFF. CDR3 DNA sequence: TGTGCCTGGAGAATTCGAGGGGATACTGAAGCTTTCTTT.

This clonotype has at least ten counts. The chain employs TRBV5-4 and TRBJ1-2, with 9 positions matching TRBD1. The CDR3 has 16 amino acids. Germline CDR1 is SGHNT and CDR2 is YYREEE (reference sequence). Trimming at V came to 0 bases and at J to 5 bases, leaving 8 bases not matched to a gene. The CDR3 sequence: CASSLAGTGSLYGYTF. CDR3 coding DNA: TGTGCCAGCAGCTTGGCCGGGACAGGGTCCCTATATGGCTACACCTTC.

This clonotype was seen repeatedly, ten times or more. The chain links TRBV6-1 to TRBJ1-6; TRBD1 is a possible D gene (5 bases). The germline gives CDR1 MNHNS, CDR2 SASEGT. The CDR3 spans 15 residues. V lost 4 bases to trimming and J lost 4 bases, with 11 bases between them. Here the CDR3 reads CASSAGTVYNSPLHF. The CDR3 DNA is TGTGCCAGCAGTGCCGGGACGGTTTATAATTCACCCCTCCACTTT.

This clonotype was observed many times. The chain combines TRBV5-6 with TRBJ1-6; D might be TRBD1 (6 bases). The V gene lost 1 base and the J gene lost 7 bases, with 18 bases spanning the gap. The CDR3 has 17 residues. Per germline, CDR1 SGHDT and CDR2 YYEEEE. This CDR3 is CASSLRVTGWTNSPLHF. Written as DNA, the CDR3 is TGTGCCAGCAGCTTGCGGGTCACAGGGTGGACAAATTCACCCCTCCACTTT.

This chain joins TRBV6-2 or TRBV6-3 and TRBJ2-5, with D perhaps given as TRBD1 or TRBD2 (5 bases each). Germline values: CDR1 MNHEY, CDR2 SVGEGT. Deletions cut 4 bases from V and 3 bases from J, with 15 bases between. The CDR3 runs 15 residues. This chain's CDR3 is CASSSNRDEEETQYF. DNA of the CDR3: TGTGCCAGCAGTTCCAACCGGGACGAGGAAGAGACCCAGTACTTC.

This clonotype was found many times. The rearrangement uses TRBV13 and TRBJ1-1, with TRBD1 as a possible D gene (5 bases). V lost 4 bases to trimming and J lost 3 bases, with 15 bases between them. Germline-derived CDR1 and CDR2 are PRHDT and FYEKMQ (reference sequence). CDR3 length equals 15 residues. CDR3: CASSSPGTVDTEAFF. CDR3 DNA: TGTGCCAGCAGCTCCCCCGGGACGGTCGACACTGAAGCTTTCTTT.